Following are 9 T cell receptor beta chains from one sample sequenced in a study of blood T cell repertoires in COVID-19 (dated by TCRdb to 2020 to 2021). The library was produced with the immunoSEQ multiplex PCR assay. What TCRdb holds here is the immuneACCESS table cut down to in-frame rearrangements. Part of the clones is not present; checked against another copy, under half of the missing clones reflect an unresolved V gene, and the others are unexplained. Present in this sample are about 120,000 clones, 75% to 90% of which were seen just once. Of the sample, about 20% falls within the top ten clones. The source material was peripheral blood. The receptors were gathered from a human donor with acute or convalescent COVID-19. The donor label of this sample is uncertain.

This chain connects TRBV5-8 to TRBJ1-2; 8 positions match TRBD1. The germline CDR1 and CDR2 sequences are SGHTS and YDEGEE. The junction had 2 bases not matched to a gene; V was cut back by 0 bases and J by 4 bases. The CDR3 has 14 amino acids. CDR3 bases: TGTGCCAGCAGCTTGGCCGGGACAGGCTATGGCTACACCTTC. Translated: CASSLAGTGYGYTF.

The chain carries TRBV3-1 (or the pseudogene TRBV3-2) and TRBJ1-1; no definite D call. Germline lookup yields CDR1 LGHDT and CDR2 YNNKEL (reference sequence). V was pared by 6 bases and J by 0 bases, with 8 bases between. The CDR3 runs to 13 residues. Written as DNA, the CDR3 is TGTGCCAGCAGTTTTTCCATGAACACTGAAGCTTTCTTT. It is translated as CASSFSMNTEAFF.

This rearrangement joins TRBV11-2 to TRBJ2-7, with TRBD2 matching 8 bases. Germline trimming cut 2 bases from V and 2 bases from J; bases unmatched to any gene: 11. CDR3 length: 17 amino acids. CDR1 and CDR2 (germline): SGHAT, FQNNGV. The CDR3 coding sequence is TGTGCCAGCAGCTTACTGGTTTCGGCGGGAGGCGCCTACGAGCAGTACTTC. Translation: CASSLLVSAGGAYEQYF.

V and J are TRBV5-4 and TRBJ1-5; D is perhaps TRBD1 (6 bases). The CDR3 consists of 13 residues. Trimming pared 3 bases from V and 4 bases from J, leaving 8 bases between. From germline, CDR1 is SGHNT and CDR2 YYREEE (reference sequence). In DNA form, the CDR3 reads TGTGCCAGCAGCTCCGGACAGAATCAGCCCCAGCATTTT. Translated: CASSSGQNQPQHF.

This clone has more than one count but fewer than ten. This rearrangement joins TRBV3-1 (or the pseudogene TRBV3-2) to TRBJ1-2, with D maybe TRBD1 (5 bases). Germline values: CDR1 LGHDT, CDR2 YNNKEL (reference sequence). The CDR3 has 14 amino acids. With 4 bases removed from V and 5 bases from J, the gap between germline ends came to 14 bases. In nucleotides, the CDR3 is TGTGCCAGCAGCCCGAGCACAGGCAGATATGGCTACACCTTC. The encoded protein is CASSPSTGRYGYTF.

The rearrangement joins TRBV19 to TRBJ1-5, with 7 bases that match TRBD1. With 5 bases clipped from V and 6 bases from J, the junction kept 10 bases outside the gene matches. The CDR3 has 15 amino acids. Germline V gene data show CDR1 as LNHDA and CDR2 as SQIVND (reference sequence). The CDR3 DNA sequence: TGTGCCAGTAGTCGACGAGGGGGCCGGGGTCAGCCCCAGCATTTT. Its protein product is CASSRRGGRGQPQHF.

The chain combines TRBV14 with TRBJ1-6; tentative D call: TRBD1 (5 bases). From germline, CDR1 is SGHDN and CDR2 FVKESK. There are 14 residues in the CDR3. V lost 4 bases and J lost 7, with 11 bases in between. CDR3 residues: CASSPDQGNSPLHF. CDR3 in DNA: TGTGCCAGCAGCCCCGACCAGGGAAATTCACCCCTCCACTTT.

In DNA, the CDR3 is TGTGCCACCAGCAGAGATATCGGGACAGCTAATGAAAAACTGTTTTTT. It translates to CATSRDIGTANEKLFF. The rearrangement links TRBV15 to TRBJ1-4; TRBD1 agrees at 7 bases. Germline-derived CDR1 and CDR2 are LNHNV and YYDKDF (reference sequence). Germline trimming cut 0 bases from V and 3 bases from J; bases unmatched to any gene: 4. CDR3 size: 16 residues.

The chain links TRBV6-5 to TRBJ2-7, with 7 bases aligning to TRBD1. The CDR3 is 15 amino acids. The V segment lost 5 bases and the J segment 2 bases; nucleotides outside the gene matches: 9. CDR1 MNHEY and CDR2 SVGAGI come from the germline V gene. The CDR3 coding sequence is TGTGCCAGCAGTACACCCGGACAGGCCCCCTACGAGCAGTACTTC. Its protein product is CASSTPGQAPYEQYF.